This passage covers 23 T cell receptor beta chains from one sample sequenced in a study of vaccination and CD4 T cells after COVID-19. A single record per CDR3 protein comes from TCRdb applying MiXCR to the PCR reads. The sample has around 19,000 distinct CDR3 sequences; approximately 65% are singletons. This specimen was CD4+ T cells from blood, taken before SARS-CoV-2 vaccination. Receptor source: a human donor who had recovered from COVID-19.

This chain connects TRBV18 to TRBJ1-5; D remains unclear. The CDR3 runs to 13 residues. CDR1 is KGHSH and CDR2 is LQKENI in the germline V gene. The V and J ends lost 4 bases and 6 bases respectively, with 10 bases between them. The CDR3 here is CASSLDQTQPQHF. The DNA of the CDR3 is TGTGCCAGCTCACTCGACCAGACTCAGCCCCAGCATTTT.

This clonotype showed up just a few times. V is TRBV20-1 and J is TRBJ2-7; either TRBD1 or TRBD2 may fit D (5 bases each). Germline loops: CDR1 DFQATT, CDR2 SNEGSKA (reference sequence). The length of the CDR3 is 13 residues. V lost 6 bases and J lost 3, with 15 bases in between. The CDR3 protein is CSADRDRVYEQYF. In DNA form, the CDR3 reads TGCAGTGCAGACCGGGACCGAGTCTACGAGCAGTACTTC.

The chain uses TRBV6-1 and TRBJ2-3; 7 bases line up with TRBD1. Trimming removed 6 bases from V and 7 bases from J; junction bases left unmatched: 16. Per germline, CDR1 MNHNS and CDR2 SASEGT. The CDR3 spans 16 residues. The CDR3 bases are TGTGCCAGCAGGGGTCAGGACAGGCTCGCGGGTCATACGCAGTATTTT. Translated: CASRGQDRLAGHTQYF.

The chain couples TRBV7-9 to TRBJ1-1, with 8 nucleotides matching TRBD1. The CDR3 sequence is 16 residues long. Germline-derived CDR1 and CDR2 are SEHNR and FQNEAQ (reference sequence). J gave up 1 base and V 5 bases, and 9 bases lay outside the gene matches. The CDR3 here is CASSGRQGLGNTEAFF. The DNA of the CDR3 is TGTGCCAGCAGCGGAAGACAGGGGCTAGGGAACACTGAAGCTTTCTTT.

The chain recombines TRBV10-3 with TRBJ2-6; 9 nucleotides agree with TRBD2. The CDR3 contains 18 residues. The ends lost 10 bases at V and 2 bases at J; junction bases unmatched: 15. Germline V gene sequence: CDR1 ENHRY, CDR2 SYGVKD. The CDR3 reads CATAQRSGSQAGANVLTF. In DNA, the CDR3 is TGTGCCACAGCCCAACGTAGCGGGAGTCAAGCTGGGGCCAACGTCCTGACTTTC.

This clonotype occurred a few times. The chain carries TRBV28 and TRBJ1-2; the match to TRBD1 covers 8 bases. The CDR3 contains 12 residues. Germline values: CDR1 MDHEN, CDR2 SYDVKM. J gave up 9 bases and V 5 bases, and 5 bases lay outside the gene matches. CDR3 sequence reads: CASSIRQGSYTF. The CDR3 DNA reads TGTGCCAGCAGTATCAGACAGGGGAGCTACACCTTC.

V gene TRBV5-4 combines with J gene TRBJ2-1; no firm D call. The CDR3 spans 16 residues. V was clipped by 2 bases and J by 0 bases, with 12 bases between them. Germline assignment: CDR1 SGHNT and CDR2 YYREEE (reference sequence). This CDR3 is CASSFTAQSSYNEQFF. CDR3 sequence (DNA): TGTGCCAGCAGCTTTACAGCGCAGAGCTCCTACAATGAGCAGTTCTTC.

The chain couples TRBV28 to TRBJ1-5, with TRBD1 as a possible D gene (6 bases). Per the germline V gene, CDR1 is MDHEN and CDR2 is SYDVKM. This CDR3 is built from 15 residues. Between the trimmed V and J ends, which lost 6 bases and 2 bases, there was a span of 14 bases. CDR3 amino acids: CASSTFEGGNQPQHF. Here the CDR3 DNA reads TGTGCCAGCAGCACCTTCGAGGGGGGCAATCAGCCCCAGCATTTT.

This chain links TRBV20-1 with TRBJ2-1, with D unresolved. Germline V gene sequence: CDR1 DFQATT, CDR2 SNEGSKA (reference sequence). CDR3 size: 11 residues. The V gene lost 3 bases and the J gene lost 7 bases, with 7 bases spanning the gap. The CDR3 DNA follows: TGCAGTGCTAGCCCAACGAATGAGCAGTTCTTC. Its protein is CSASPTNEQFF.

The chain links TRBV19 to TRBJ1-5; no definite D call. The germline V gene has CDR1 LNHDA and CDR2 SQIVND (reference sequence). The length of the CDR3 is 14 residues. Trimming shortened V by 5 bases and J by 5 bases, and 13 bases separated the two germline ends. The CDR3: CASSRREAHQPQHF. CDR3 DNA: TGTGCCAGTAGTCGACGGGAGGCTCATCAGCCCCAGCATTTT.

The chain couples TRBV10-3 to TRBJ2-7, with a possible D match to TRBD1 (5 bases). The CDR3 has 12 residues. The germline V gene encodes CDR1 ENHRY and CDR2 SYGVKD. Trimming removed 7 bases from V and 0 bases from J, with 7 bases in between. The CDR3 bases are TGTGCCATCAAGGGGTACTCCTACGAGCAGTACTTC. This translates into CAIKGYSYEQYF.

This chain connects TRBV2 to TRBJ1-2; D unresolved. This CDR3 contains 13 residues. CDR1 and CDR2 (germline): SNHLY, FYNNEI. With 7 bases removed from V and 9 bases from J, the gap between germline ends came to 18 bases. The CDR3 coding sequence is TGTGCCAGCACTGCAGCGCTCACAGCACGCTACACCTTC. As protein: CASTAALTARYTF.

V is TRBV28 and J is TRBJ1-6, with no clear D. This CDR3 contains 13 residues. Germline lookup yields CDR1 MDHEN and CDR2 SYDVKM. V lost 5 bases to trimming and J lost 2 bases, with 4 bases between them. Written as DNA, the CDR3 is TGTGCCAGCAGTCGGACCTATAATTCACCCCTCCACTTT. Translation: CASSRTYNSPLHF.

In its sample, this clonotype was seen a few times. CDR3 nucleotide sequence: TGTGCCAGCAGCTTAAGTGGGATCGGGGTAGAGACCCAGTACTTC. It encodes CASSLSGIGVETQYF. The genes are TRBV7-3 and TRBJ2-5, with a tentative D call TRBD2 (5 bases). The CDR3 spans 15 residues. CDR1 SGHTA and CDR2 FQGTGA come from the germline V gene. V gave up 1 base and J gave up 4 bases, with 13 bases separating them.

This clonotype was counted between two and nine times. J is TRBJ2-3 and V is TRBV28; D possibly corresponds to TRBD2 (6 bases). Trimming took off 2 bases at V and 4 bases at J, with 16 bases between the two ends. CDR3 length equals 16 residues. The germline V gene has CDR1 MDHEN and CDR2 SYDVKM. The CDR3 DNA follows: TGTGCCAGCAGTTTACGAGAACTAGCAGGGCCAGATACGCAGTATTTT. Encoded protein: CASSLRELAGPDTQYF.

This clonotype was recorded once. The V and J genes are TRBV6-1 and TRBJ1-5; perhaps TRBD1 as D (6 bases). This CDR3 is 15 amino acids long. Trimming shortened V by 6 bases and J by 0 bases, and 12 bases separated the two germline ends. Germline lookup yields CDR1 MNHNS and CDR2 SASEGT. This chain's CDR3 is CASRPGTHSNQPQHF. The CDR3 nucleotides read TGTGCCAGCAGACCTGGGACACATAGCAATCAGCCCCAGCATTTT.

The chain couples TRBV19 to TRBJ2-5; the match to TRBD1 covers 8 bases. Germline CDR1 reads LNHDA; CDR2 reads SQIVND (reference sequence). V lost 6 bases to trimming and J lost 4 bases; unmatched junction nucleotides: 19. The length of the CDR3 is 18 residues. Here the CDR3 DNA reads TGTGCCAGTAGCACCACCAGACAGGGGTGGCGGAAGGGAGAGACCCAGTACTTC. It translates to CASSTTRQGWRKGETQYF.

The V gene is TRBV6-2 or TRBV6-3, the J gene TRBJ2-7, with D possibly TRBD2 on 5 matching bases. The V end lost 0 bases, the J end lost 3 bases, and 6 bases lay between the germline ends. Per the germline V gene, CDR1 is MNHEY and CDR2 is SVGEGT. There are 13 residues in the CDR3. CDR3: CASSYSLVYEQYF. The CDR3 coding sequence is TGTGCCAGCAGTTACTCACTAGTCTACGAGCAGTACTTC.

This clonotype occurred once. The genes are TRBV7-2 and TRBJ2-3; the match to TRBD2 covers 7 bases. V gave up 6 bases and J gave up 2 bases; unmatched junction bases: 14. CDR1 is SGHTA and CDR2 is FQGNSA in the germline V gene. CDR3 length: 17 residues. CDR3 DNA sequence: TGTGCCAGCAGTTCAAGTGGCGACGGGAGGACCACAGATACGCAGTATTTT. It yields the protein CASSSSGDGRTTDTQYF.

The chain joins TRBV6-1 to TRBJ2-7; D perhaps matches TRBD1 (6 bases). The V gene's germline CDR1 is MNHNS and CDR2 SASEGT. The CDR3 is made up of 14 amino acids. Trimming left V 6 bases short and J 2 bases short, with 14 bases between. The CDR3 protein is CASRQQGYTYEQYF. The CDR3 DNA sequence: TGTGCCAGCAGGCAACAGGGATATACCTACGAGCAGTACTTC.

The rearrangement joins TRBV20-1 to TRBJ2-4; tentative D call: TRBD1 (5 bases). The CDR3 covers 15 residues. Trimming cost V 5 bases and J 0 bases, with 14 bases left between them. Germline CDR1 DFQATT, CDR2 SNEGSKA (reference sequence). CDR3 sequence reads: CSAQTDILAKNIQYF. The CDR3 DNA reads as TGCAGTGCTCAGACGGACATACTAGCCAAAAACATTCAGTACTTC.

The genes are TRBV20-1 and TRBJ2-7; D is ambiguous. The CDR3 sequence is 13 residues long. V dropped 6 bases and J dropped 3 bases, with 15 bases sitting between them. Germline-derived CDR1 and CDR2 are DFQATT and SNEGSKA (reference sequence). The CDR3 DNA is TGCAGTGCAACCACCCCTGGATACTACGAGCAGTACTTC. Its protein is CSATTPGYYEQYF.

The V call is TRBV28, the J call TRBJ1-5, with D possibly being TRBD1 (6 bases). From germline, CDR1 is MDHEN and CDR2 SYDVKM. Trimming removed 4 bases at V and 5 bases at J, with 12 bases between. The CDR3 consists of 14 residues. CDR3 sequence reads: CASSWGQGHQPQHF. CDR3 in DNA: TGTGCCAGCAGTTGGGGGCAGGGGCATCAGCCCCAGCATTTT. The full variable domain, in which reference TRBV28 and TRBJ1-5 provide the parts outside the CDR3, is DVKVTQSSRYLVKRTGEKVFLECVQDMDHENMFWYRQDPGLGLRLIYFSYDVKMKEKGDIPEGYSVSREKKERFSLILESASTNQTSMYLCASSWGQGHQPQHFGDGTRLSIL.